These 11 T cell receptor beta chains share one sample of origin, sequenced in a study of early T cells in non-severe SARS-CoV-2 infection (dated by TCRdb to about 2021). Receptors were amplified or captured by 5' RACE. Sequenced on a NextSeq 500. Using fastp trimming at Q25 and MiXCR clonotype assembly, TCRdb reanalyzed the public sequencing data and kept in-frame beta chains. Entries are consolidated by CDR3 protein sequence, retaining the most common genes and DNA. The sample table contains 35,000 to 40,000 distinct CDR3 sequences; only one count was recorded for 5.8% of them. Roughly 24% of the sample lies in the top ten. Sequences were obtained from whole blood. Receptor source: an adult who was a healthcare worker with PCR-confirmed SARS-CoV-2 infection or an uninfected control (not recorded which).

This clonotype was counted ten times or more. V is TRBV7-2 and J is TRBJ2-2; D might be TRBD2 (7 bases). CDR1 and CDR2 (germline): SGHTA, FQGNSA. Trimming cost V 4 bases and J 3 bases, with 18 bases left between them. The CDR3 sequence is 17 residues long. Written as DNA, the CDR3 is TGTGCCAGCAGCTGGGGGGGCCCCGGGAGTTACACCGGGGAGCTGTTTTTT. Its protein is CASSWGGPGSYTGELFF. Full variable domain (outside the CDR3, taken from reference TRBV7-2 and TRBJ2-2): GAGVSQSPSNKVTEKGKDVELRCDPISGHTALYWYRQSLGQGLEFLIYFQGNSAPDKSGLPSDRFSAERTGGSVSTLTIQRTQQEDSAVYLCASSWGGPGSYTGELFFGEGSRLTVL.

This clonotype was observed many times. The genes are TRBV5-1 and TRBJ1-1; D not certain. This CDR3 is 14 amino acids long. The germline V and J ends were trimmed by 1 base and 2 bases, with 9 bases remaining between them. Germline CDR1 and CDR2: SGHRS and YFSETQ. The CDR3 is CASSLYGRNTEAFF. DNA of the CDR3: TGCGCCAGCAGCTTGTACGGAAGAAACACTGAAGCTTTCTTT.

This clonotype was recorded many times. The rearrangement links TRBV11-2 to TRBJ2-7; D possibly corresponds to TRBD2 (5 bases). Per the germline V gene, CDR1 is SGHAT and CDR2 is FQNNGV. This CDR3 is 13 amino acids long. V lost 6 bases to trimming and J lost 7 bases, with 16 bases between them. The CDR3 nucleotides read TGTGCCAGCAGTTTGGGTGGCGGGTATGAGCAGTACTTC. Protein: CASSLGGGYEQYF. The full variable domain, its missing parts supplied by reference TRBV11-2 and TRBJ2-7, is EAGVAQSPRYKIIEKRQSVAFWCNPISGHATLYWYQQILGQGPKLLIQFQNNGVVDDSQLPKDRFSAERLKGVDSTLKIQPAKLEDSAVYLCASSLGGGYEQYFGPGTRLTVT.

This clonotype has just a few counts. The chain joins TRBV4-1 to TRBJ2-3; TRBD2 matches 9 bases. Per germline, CDR1 MGHRA and CDR2 YSYEKL. This CDR3 comprises 17 residues. V was pared by 2 bases and J by 3 bases, with 9 bases of the junction left unmatched. The CDR3 sequence: CASSQNIGLAGTDTQYF. CDR3 sequence (DNA): TGCGCCAGCAGCCAAAACATAGGGCTAGCGGGGACAGATACGCAGTATTTT.

This chain joins TRBV5-4 and TRBJ2-7; maybe TRBD1 (8 bases). Trimming left V 4 bases short and J 5 bases short, with 13 bases between. Germline CDR1 is SGHNT and CDR2 is YYREEE (reference sequence). The CDR3 has 13 amino acids. The CDR3 DNA reads as TGTGCCAGCAGCCAACAGGGGGGGGACGAGCAGTACTTC. Amino acids: CASSQQGGDEQYF.

J is TRBJ2-7 and V is TRBV12-3 or TRBV12-4, with D tentatively TRBD1 (5 bases). The germline V and J ends were trimmed by 5 bases and 1 base, with 12 bases remaining between them. The CDR3 is 14 residues long. As DNA, the CDR3 is TGTGCCAGCAGTCCCCCAGGGTTGTCCTACGAGCAGTACTTC. Amino acid sequence: CASSPPGLSYEQYF.

The V call is TRBV28, the J call TRBJ2-4; 8 bases align to TRBD1. V lost 9 bases to trimming and J lost 10 bases; unmatched junction nucleotides: 8. In germline, CDR1 is MDHEN, CDR2 SYDVKM. CDR3 length: 12 residues. The CDR3 is CASTITGGIQYF. In DNA, the CDR3 is TGTGCCAGTACTATAACAGGGGGAATTCAGTACTTC.

This clonotype was detected many times. The chain links TRBV25-1 to TRBJ1-2; a weak D match, TRBD1 (6 bases). The CDR3 runs 13 residues. The germline V and J ends were trimmed by 1 base and 8 bases, with 11 bases remaining between them. The germline CDR1 and CDR2 sequences are MGHDK and SYGVNS. CDR3 coding DNA: TGTGCCAGCAGTGAATTCAGGGGCCGGGGCTACACCTTC. Encoded protein: CASSEFRGRGYTF.

This clonotype was detected ten times or more. The V and J genes are TRBV18 and TRBJ2-3, with D perhaps TRBD1 or TRBD2 (5 bases each). The CDR3 covers 14 residues. Germline loops: CDR1 KGHSH, CDR2 LQKENI. V was cut by 3 bases and J by 2 bases, with 9 bases left in between. DNA for the CDR3: TGTGCCAGCTCACCCCTGGGGACCACAGATACGCAGTATTTT. This translates into CASSPLGTTDTQYF.

The table lists this clonotype with a few counts. The CDR3 here is CASSVTHYNEQFF. The CDR3 region has the DNA TGTGCCAGCAGTGTGACTCATTACAATGAGCAGTTCTTC. V is TRBV12-3 or TRBV12-4 and J is TRBJ2-1; D uncertain. CDR3 length: 13 amino acids. V shed 5 bases and J shed 4 bases, with 9 bases lying between them.

This clonotype was seen more than once but under ten times. The V call is TRBV20-1, the J call TRBJ2-3, with 10 bases identical to TRBD1. Germline-derived CDR1 and CDR2 are DFQATT and SNEGSKA (reference sequence). V dropped 1 base and J dropped 3; count of bases not matched to a gene: 4. The CDR3 length is 15 residues. In DNA, the CDR3 is TGCAGTGCTAGAGGTGACAGGGGGCGGACAGATACGCAGTATTTT. It translates to CSARGDRGRTDTQYF.